This T cell receptor beta chain derives from a study of control samples from healthy donors and cancer patients. Produced via immunoSEQ multiplex PCR; TCRdb's table is partial and in-frame only. The data show 95,000 to 130,000 clones, roughly 91% seen once. This CDR3 contains 13 residues. V lost 5 bases to trimming and J lost 3 bases, with 10 bases between them. Germline CDR1 SNHLY, CDR2 FYNNEI. This TCR derives from a woman between 65 and 79 years old in good health. The rearrangement uses TRBV2 and TRBJ1-1; tentatively, D is TRBD1 (5 bases). The sequencing input was blood. CDR3 amino acids: CASSPLGDTEAFF. The CDR3 nucleotides are TGTGCCAGCAGTCCACTGGGGGACACTGAAGCTTTCTTT. The full variable domain, with the rest looked up from reference TRBV2 and TRBJ1-1, is EPEVTQTPSHQVTQMGQEVILRCVPISNHLYFYWYRQILGQKVEFLVSFYNNEISEKSEIFDDQFSVERPDGSNFTLKIRSTKLEDSAMYFCASSPLGDTEAFFGQGTRLTVV.